This T cell receptor beta chain was captured by sequencing in a study of CD8 T cells in ankylosing spondylitis. Study observations and caveats: What seemed typical of ankylosing spondylitis blood was a TCR beta motif built from several highly homologous variants.

Comment on this clonotype: Its antigen remains unknown.

CDR1 SGHVS and CDR2 FNYEAQ come from the germline V gene. This CDR3 has 15 residues. Losses at the gene ends were 1 base for V and 9 bases for J; bases not matched to a gene: 5. TCRdb re-called the 5' RACE reads with MiXCR, one entry per CDR3 protein. Of approximately 540,000 distinct CDR3 sequences listed, roughly 12% were seen once; the top ten hold about 6.5%. The source is a male donor with ankylosing spondylitis. Sequencing used blood, either unsorted or a sorted T cell fraction (not recorded which). The chain has TRBV7-6 and TRBJ2-1, with 11 bases matching TRBD2. CDR3: CASSLELAGVTEQFF. The CDR3 nucleotides read TGTGCCAGCAGCTTAGAACTAGCGGGAGTGACTGAGCAGTTCTTC.